These 7 T cell receptor beta chains were sequenced from one sample in a study of T cells in severe cutaneous drug reactions. Carbamazepine had induced Stevens-Johnson syndrome or toxic epidermal necrolysis in the sequenced donors. The iRepertoire multiplex PCR system with TCR subtype-specific primers built both bulk and single-cell libraries. From the multiplex PCR reads, TCRdb lists one entry per CDR3 protein and no DNA. The sample has roughly 7,100 distinct CDR3 sequences. Material: cells from a skin blister. The receptors were sampled from a human donor with toxic epidermal necrolysis, a severe cutaneous drug reaction.

V gene TRBV15 combines with J gene TRBJ2-1; the TRBD2 assignment by TCRdb is unverifiable without DNA. The CDR3 sequence is 14 residues long. CDR1 and CDR2 from the germline V gene are LNHNV and YYDKDF (reference sequence). CDR3 loop: CATRRGGNYNEQFF.

The J gene is TRBJ2-7, the V gene TRBV5-6. The CDR3 is 11 residues long. The germline CDR1 and CDR2 sequences are SGHDT and YYEEEE. The CDR3 spells CASSLSHEQYF.

V and J are TRBV28 and TRBJ2-1; TCRdb proposes TRBD1, but this gene call is untestable without DNA. Germline V CDR1 and CDR2: MDHEN, SYDVKM. This CDR3 region has 14 residues. The CDR3 region is CASSLYQGYNEQFF.

The chain has TRBV18 and TRBJ2-7; TCRdb's D gene call, TRBD1, goes unchecked for lack of DNA. Germline CDR1 and CDR2: KGHSH and LQKENI. The CDR3 runs 13 residues. The chain's CDR3 is CASSPTGIYEQYF. Together with reference TRBV18 and TRBJ2-7, the CDR3 gives the full variable domain: NAGVMQNPRHLVRRRGQEARLRCSPMKGHSHVYWYRQLPEEGLKFMVYLQKENIIDESGMPKERFSAEFPKEGPSILRIQQVVRGDSAAYFCASSPTGIYEQYFGPGTRLTVT.

This chain links TRBV28 with TRBJ2-1; the D call of TRBD1 rests on TCRdb alone, since no DNA is present to check it. CDR1 and CDR2 (germline): MDHEN, SYDVKM. The CDR3 runs 17 residues. This chain's CDR3 is CASSLHPQGTPYNEQFF.

This chain connects TRBV28 to TRBJ1-2. CDR1 is MDHEN and CDR2 is SYDVKM in the germline V gene. There are 13 residues in the CDR3. The CDR3 sequence: CASSLTRGYGYTF.

CDR3 region: CASSLGLGGSYEQYF. V usage is TRBV11-2 and J usage is TRBJ2-7. The CDR3 runs 15 residues. Germline values: CDR1 SGHAT, CDR2 FQNNGV.